This T cell receptor (beta chain) originates from a study of cytomegalovirus exposure and HLA in healthy donors. 13 Jbeta primers and 60 Vbeta primers were used for the PCR. This table comes from immunoSEQ multiplex PCR, and its TCRdb copy is limited to in-frame clones, with some not included. The data show about 160,000 clones, with 80% seen just once and roughly 4.4% held by the top ten. Germline-derived CDR1 and CDR2 are ENHRY and SYGVKD. Trimming left V 6 bases short and J 2 bases short, with 10 bases between. The length of the CDR3 is 13 residues. This clone showed up just a few times. Its target is unknown. The study, taken as a whole, reports: Sequencing likely generated an artifact that appeared as a cluster of highly shared sequence variants. Researchers reported that a few CMV-associated chains were confirmed in vitro as CMV antigen-specific. Previously analyzed data showed that most TCR beta V segments were productive at a frequency of about 90% or about 30%.

Healthy individuals who donated bone marrow served as the donors. The TCR was taken from a man aged 30 to 39 in good health and CMV-seronegative. The sequenced material came from PBMCs. The chain uses TRBV10-3 and TRBJ1-2, with D possibly matching TRBD1 (5 bases). CDR3 in DNA: TGTGCCATCAGGAGGGAGGGGAACTATGGCTACACCTTC. Its protein product is CAIRREGNYGYTF.